Included here is one TCR beta chain sequence, with context. What it binds is unknown. Germline CDR1 reads SGHAT; CDR2 reads FQNNGV. The CDR3 length is 16 residues. V was pared by 4 bases and J by 9 bases, with 12 bases of the junction left unmatched. Repertoires were generated with immunoSEQ multiplex PCR, while TCRdb's copy carries only in-frame clones and drops some. The sample lists under 70,000 clones, roughly nine tenths occurring once. The sample originates from a study of OX40 agonist ivuxolimab in advanced cancers. Overall study results and limits: At doses 0.1 to 3.0 mg/kg, CD4+ and CD8+ clones expanded.

Peripheral blood came from all dose cohorts at three timepoints. This rearrangement joins TRBV11-2 to TRBJ2-1; 10 bases align to TRBD1. Sample: CD4+ or CD8+ T cells sorted from blood, taken in a trial of the OX40 agonist ivuxolimab. The sequence came from an adult with an advanced solid tumor such as melanoma, head and neck, liver or kidney cancer. Written as DNA, the CDR3 is TGTGCCAGCAGCTCGTATCGGGACAGGGGCCTGGGTGAGCAGTTCTTC. Its protein product is CASSSYRDRGLGEQFF.